These 25 T cell receptor beta chains were sequenced from one sample in a study of T cell repertoires in cytomegalovirus infection. TCRdb passed the reads through MiXCR, listing each CDR3 protein once. The sample shows about 920,000 distinct CDR3 sequences, more than 25% of them seen only once. No antigen is known for these receptors. This material consisted of cultured CD8+ T cells from PBMCs, taken from culture after CMV antigen stimulation. The origin of the receptors is a human donor in good health (CMV status not recorded). Some clones in this sample may be carry-over from other donors' samples.

The gene calls are TRBV27 and TRBJ2-4; D is undetermined. V was shortened by 6 bases and J by 0 bases, with 9 bases between the two germline ends. The germline CDR1 and CDR2 sequences are MNHEY and SMNVEV (reference sequence). This CDR3 spans 14 amino acids. CDR3 sequence reads: CASSPYIAKNIQYF. CDR3 coding DNA: TGTGCCAGCAGCCCCTACATAGCCAAAAACATTCAGTACTTC.

V usage is TRBV28 and J usage is TRBJ2-7; 7 nucleotides match TRBD2. Per germline, CDR1 MDHEN and CDR2 SYDVKM. The CDR3 contains 17 residues. V was pared by 4 bases and J by 6 bases, with 18 bases of the junction left unmatched. In DNA form, the CDR3 reads TGTGCCAGCAGTTCCGATTATGCCCGTGGGAGGGAAGGCGAGCAGTACGTC. It encodes CASSSDYARGREGEQYV.

V is TRBV6-2 or TRBV6-3 and J is TRBJ2-7; 11 bases line up with TRBD1. V gave up 6 bases and J gave up 5 bases; unmatched junction bases: 9. This CDR3 contains 15 residues. Germline CDR1 and CDR2: MNHEY and SVGEGT. The CDR3 spells CASSVSGTGGNEQYV. The DNA of the CDR3 is TGTGCCAGCAGCGTTTCAGGGACAGGGGGAAACGAGCAGTACGTC.

V usage is TRBV6-1 and J usage is TRBJ2-5; D could derive from TRBD1 or TRBD2 (5 bases each). CDR1 is MNHNS, CDR2 SASEGT, per germline. V lost 4 bases and J lost 5, with 20 bases in between. There are 16 residues in the CDR3. The CDR3 DNA reads as TGTGCCAGCAGTGTCCTCCCCGGGGCCGCCCAGGAGACCCAGTACTTC. It is translated as CASSVLPGAAQETQYF.

Of note for this clonotype: One end of the junction does not line up with germline, which may come from a read error. The rearrangement joins TRBV27 to TRBJ2-6, with 10 bases fitting TRBD1. CDR1 MNHEY and CDR2 SMNVEV come from the germline V gene (reference sequence). The CDR3 totals 17 residues. The CDR3 is CASSLTGGAFGTNVLTF. The CDR3 DNA follows: TGTGCCAGCAGTTTGACAGGGGGCGCTTTTGGGACCAACGTCCTGACTTTC.

The V gene is TRBV7-4, the J gene TRBJ2-1; 10 bases agree with TRBD1. The CDR3 spans 15 residues. J was trimmed by 7 bases and V by 2 bases; bases with no gene match: 5. In germline, CDR1 is SGHVT, CDR2 SQSDAQ. The CDR3 loop is CASSLPGQGVNEQFF. CDR3 DNA sequence: TGTGCCAGCAGCTTACCCGGACAGGGGGTGAATGAGCAGTTCTTC.

A note on this clonotype: One junction end does not reproduce the germline sequence, and a read error may be involved. This chain uses TRBV7-7 with TRBJ2-3, with TRBD2 matching over 10 bases. The CDR3 totals 16 residues. CDR1 is SSHAT and CDR2 is FNYEAQ in the germline V gene (reference sequence). CDR3 region: CASSLELAGADDTQYF. In nucleotides, the CDR3 is TGTGCTAGCAGCTTAGAGCTAGCGGGGGCCGACGATACGCAGTATTTT.

This clonotype was observed a handful of times. The V gene is TRBV18, the J gene TRBJ1-1, with 8 bases fitting TRBD1. Germline CDR1 KGHSH, CDR2 LQKENI. V lost 8 bases to trimming and J lost 1 base; unmatched junction nucleotides: 3. The CDR3 is 13 amino acids. CDR3 sequence: CASDQGANTEAFF. In DNA form, the CDR3 reads TGTGCCAGCGATCAGGGGGCGAACACTGAAGCTTTCTTT.

The rearrangement links TRBV19 to TRBJ2-1; 10 bases map to TRBD2. V was pared by 8 bases and J by 6 bases, with 7 bases of the junction left unmatched. The CDR3 loop spans 14 amino acids. The germline V gene has CDR1 LNHDA and CDR2 SQIVND (reference sequence). In DNA form, the CDR3 reads TGTGCCAGTGACCTGGGGACTAGCGCCAATGAGCAGTTCTTC. It codes for CASDLGTSANEQFF.

This clonotype was seen only a few times. The chain couples TRBV7-2 to TRBJ2-7; D not resolved. The CDR3 is 13 residues long. V lost 8 bases, J lost 1 base, and 12 bases lay in between. Germline CDR1 reads SGHTA; CDR2 reads FQGNSA. CDR3 residues: CASGLDLSYEQYF. The CDR3 nucleotides read TGTGCCAGCGGGTTGGACCTTTCCTACGAGCAGTACTTC. The full variable domain, completed using reference TRBV7-2 and TRBJ2-7, is GAGVSQSPSNKVTEKGKDVELRCDPISGHTALYWYRQSLGQGLEFLIYFQGNSAPDKSGLPSDRFSAERTGGSVSTLTIQRTQQEDSAVYLCASGLDLSYEQYFGPGTRLTVT.

This rearrangement joins TRBV15 to TRBJ1-1; a possible D gene is TRBD1 (5 bases). Germline CDR1 LNHNV, CDR2 YYDKDF (reference sequence). V gave up 5 bases and J gave up 1 base, with 17 bases separating them. CDR3 size: 16 residues. The CDR3 region has the DNA TGTGCCACCAGCGCAACTAATCCCGGGGGGAACACTGAAGCTTTCTTT. Translated, it gives CATSATNPGGNTEAFF.

This clonotype showed up just a few times. The chain employs TRBV6-1 and TRBJ2-5; the D is unclear. V lost 3 bases to trimming and J lost 2 bases, with 10 bases between them. Germline CDR1 and CDR2: MNHNS and SASEGT. The CDR3 covers 14 residues. CDR3 in amino acids: CASSERLPQETQYF. Here the CDR3 DNA reads TGTGCCAGCAGTGAGCGATTACCACAAGAGACCCAGTACTTC.

This clonotype came up a few times. This chain uses TRBV7-2 with TRBJ2-2, with unresolved D. This CDR3 has 13 residues. CDR1 SGHTA and CDR2 FQGNSA come from the germline V gene. With 5 bases removed from V and 6 bases from J, the gap between germline ends came to 10 bases. CDR3 sequence (DNA): TGTGCCAGCAGCCCGACGGGTTCCGGGGAGCTGTTTTTT. Translated, it gives CASSPTGSGELFF.

The rearrangement uses TRBV29-1 and TRBJ2-1; D is perhaps TRBD2 (7 bases). Germline CDR1 and CDR2: SQVTM and ANQGSEA. CDR3 length equals 16 residues. Trimming left V 1 base short and J 2 bases short, with 15 bases between. In nucleotides, the CDR3 is TGCAGCGTTGAAGGGGGGGGACAACAAACCTACAATGAGCAGTTCTTC. This translates into CSVEGGGQQTYNEQFF.

This clonotype occurred a few times. This chain links TRBV24-1 with TRBJ2-2; 8 bases map to TRBD2. Germline V gives CDR1 KGHDR, CDR2 SFDVKD. J was trimmed by 7 bases and V by 2 bases; bases with no gene match: 11. The CDR3 contains 17 residues. The chain's CDR3 is CATSDWSGGPFDGELFF. CDR3 in DNA: TGTGCCACCAGTGATTGGTCGGGGGGGCCCTTCGACGGGGAGCTGTTTTTT.

This clonotype was recorded many times. V usage is TRBV28 and J usage is TRBJ1-5, with no clear D. V gave up 6 bases and J gave up 2 bases, with 14 bases separating them. Germline CDR1 is MDHEN and CDR2 is SYDVKM. The CDR3 consists of 15 residues. The CDR3 is CASSFRKVGNQPQHF. The CDR3 DNA is TGTGCCAGCAGCTTCCGAAAGGTGGGCAATCAGCCCCAGCATTTT.

The chain employs TRBV28 and TRBJ2-1; 8 bases match TRBD2. Germline CDR1 reads MDHEN; CDR2 reads SYDVKM. V gave up 6 bases and J gave up 7 bases; unmatched junction bases: 5. The length of the CDR3 is 13 residues. CDR3 residues: CASRWTSPNEQFF. The CDR3 DNA reads TGTGCCAGCAGGTGGACTAGCCCGAATGAGCAGTTCTTC. The whole variable domain, remainder taken from reference TRBV28 and TRBJ2-1, is DVKVTQSSRYLVKRTGEKVFLECVQDMDHENMFWYRQDPGLGLRLIYFSYDVKMKEKGDIPEGYSVSREKKERFSLILESASTNQTSMYLCASRWTSPNEQFFGPGTRLTVL.

This clonotype was seen more than once but under ten times. The chain joins TRBV4-1 to TRBJ1-2; D gene unclear. Germline-derived CDR1 and CDR2 are MGHRA and YSYEKL. The CDR3 covers 15 residues. Trimming took 0 bases from V and 0 from J, leaving 8 bases between them. The CDR3 sequence: CASSQDRAANYGYTF. The CDR3 nucleotides read TGCGCCAGCAGCCAAGATCGCGCAGCTAACTATGGCTACACCTTC.

This clonotype showed up many times. V usage is TRBV7-9 and J usage is TRBJ2-7, with D hard to call. Germline V gives CDR1 SEHNR, CDR2 FQNEAQ (reference sequence). This CDR3 is 14 amino acids long. The V gene lost 5 bases and the J gene lost 2 bases, with 13 bases spanning the gap. The chain's CDR3 is CASSQEKTAYEQYV. CDR3 bases: TGTGCCAGCAGCCAGGAAAAGACGGCCTACGAGCAGTACGTC.

This clonotype was counted between two and nine times. The chain carries TRBV12-3 or TRBV12-4 and TRBJ1-1; D gene unclear. The CDR3 runs to 14 residues. Deletions cut 3 bases from V and 1 base from J, with 9 bases between. The CDR3 DNA reads TGTGCCAGCAGTTTTAACAGACCGAACACTGAAGCTTTCTTT. It is translated as CASSFNRPNTEAFF.

This clonotype was observed once. V is TRBV4-1 and J is TRBJ1-6; 9 bases are a match to TRBD1. Germline values: CDR1 MGHRA, CDR2 YSYEKL. CDR3 length equals 17 residues. The V segment lost 4 bases and the J segment 7 bases; nucleotides outside the gene matches: 11. The CDR3 sequence: CASSPKGQGLENSPLHF. CDR3 nucleotides: TGCGCCAGCAGCCCCAAGGGACAGGGACTAGAAAATTCACCCCTCCACTTT.

The CDR3 bases are TGTGCCAGCCAGGGGACAGCCTTGAATCAGCCCCAGCATTTT. Its protein product is CASQGTALNQPQHF. The genes are TRBV12-3 or TRBV12-4 and TRBJ1-5, with 7 bases aligning to TRBD1. Losses at the gene ends were 8 bases for V and 4 bases for J; bases not matched to a gene: 8. The CDR3 is made up of 14 amino acids.

The chain carries TRBV7-9 and TRBJ1-2, with D uncertain. Trimming left V 6 bases short and J 10 bases short, with 18 bases between. The CDR3 contains 13 residues. Germline lookup yields CDR1 SEHNR and CDR2 FQNEAQ (reference sequence). The chain's CDR3 is CASSEGLPTFYTF. DNA of the CDR3: TGTGCCAGCAGTGAAGGGCTACCGACCTTCTACACCTTC.

This clonotype appeared a few times. The V gene is TRBV10-3, the J gene TRBJ1-2; 9 nucleotides match TRBD1. In germline, CDR1 is ENHRY, CDR2 SYGVKD. The length of the CDR3 is 15 residues. J gave up 4 bases and V 6 bases, and 9 bases lay outside the gene matches. CDR3 amino acids: CAIRSWTGDAYGYTF. The CDR3 coding sequence is TGTGCCATCAGGAGCTGGACAGGGGACGCCTATGGCTACACCTTC.

This clonotype was observed a handful of times. The rearrangement links TRBV2 to TRBJ2-1; D is tentatively TRBD1 or TRBD2 (6 bases each). The CDR3 totals 16 residues. Germline assignment: CDR1 SNHLY and CDR2 FYNNEI. Trimming took off 8 bases at V and 3 bases at J, with 20 bases between the two ends. The CDR3: CASGPRGGRYYNEQFF. CDR3 DNA: TGTGCCAGCGGCCCCCGAGGGGGGCGCTACTACAATGAGCAGTTCTTC. Full variable domain (outside the CDR3, taken from reference TRBV2 and TRBJ2-1): EPEVTQTPSHQVTQMGQEVILRCVPISNHLYFYWYRQILGQKVEFLVSFYNNEISEKSEIFDDQFSVERPDGSNFTLKIRSTKLEDSAMYFCASGPRGGRYYNEQFFGPGTRLTVL.